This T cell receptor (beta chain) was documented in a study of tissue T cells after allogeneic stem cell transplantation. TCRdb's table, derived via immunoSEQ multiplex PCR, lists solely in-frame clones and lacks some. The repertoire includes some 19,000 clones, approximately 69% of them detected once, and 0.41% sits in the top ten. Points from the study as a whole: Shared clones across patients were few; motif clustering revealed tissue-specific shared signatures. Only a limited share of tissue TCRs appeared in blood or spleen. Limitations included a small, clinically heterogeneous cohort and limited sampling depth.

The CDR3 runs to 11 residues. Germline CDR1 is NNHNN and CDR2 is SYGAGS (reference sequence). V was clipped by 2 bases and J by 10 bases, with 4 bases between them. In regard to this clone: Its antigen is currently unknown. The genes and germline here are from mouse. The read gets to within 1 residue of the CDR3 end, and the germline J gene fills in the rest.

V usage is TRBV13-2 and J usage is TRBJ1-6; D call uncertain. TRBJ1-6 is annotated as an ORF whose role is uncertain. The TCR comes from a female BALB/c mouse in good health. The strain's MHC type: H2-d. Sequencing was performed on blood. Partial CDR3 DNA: TGTGCCAGCGGTGAAGGATCGCCCCTCTAC. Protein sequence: CASGEGSPLY. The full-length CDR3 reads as CASGEGSPLYF.